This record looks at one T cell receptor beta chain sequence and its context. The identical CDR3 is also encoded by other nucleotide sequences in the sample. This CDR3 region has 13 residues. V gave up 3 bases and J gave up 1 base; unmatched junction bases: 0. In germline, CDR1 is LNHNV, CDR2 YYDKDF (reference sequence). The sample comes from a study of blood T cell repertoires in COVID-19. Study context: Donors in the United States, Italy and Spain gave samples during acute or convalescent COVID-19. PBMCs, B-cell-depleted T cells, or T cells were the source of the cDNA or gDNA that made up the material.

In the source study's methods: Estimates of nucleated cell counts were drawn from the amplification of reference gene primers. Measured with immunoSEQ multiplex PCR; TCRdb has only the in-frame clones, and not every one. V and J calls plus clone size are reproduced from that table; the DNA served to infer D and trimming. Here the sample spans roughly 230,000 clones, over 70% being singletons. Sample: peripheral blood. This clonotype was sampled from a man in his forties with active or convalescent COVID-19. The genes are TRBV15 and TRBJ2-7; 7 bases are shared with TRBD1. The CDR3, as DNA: TGTGCCACCAGCAGGGACAGGTCCTACGAGCAGTACTTC. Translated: CATSRDRSYEQYF.